Shown below are 26 T cell receptor beta chains from a single sample sequenced in a study of shared clonotypes between healthy human individuals. Data came from immunoSEQ multiplex PCR; TCRdb stores just in-frame clones and leaves some out. There are millions of clones in the sample; 85% to 95% occur only once, and 0.13% lies in the top ten. The sequencing input was naive CD4+ T cells sorted from blood. Subset meaning: CD45RA+ positively selected. Receptors originate from a man between 18 and 29 years old in good health.

The chain combines TRBV5-1 with TRBJ1-1; 8 bases are a match to TRBD1. The CDR3 runs 16 residues. With 0 bases clipped from V and 1 base from J, the junction kept 5 bases outside the gene matches. The germline gives CDR1 SGHRS, CDR2 YFSETQ. As DNA, the CDR3 is TGCGCCAGCAGCTTGGCCCTGGGGACAGGGAACACTGAAGCTTTCTTT. It specifies CASSLALGTGNTEAFF. Full variable domain (remainder filled in from reference TRBV5-1 and TRBJ1-1): KAGVTQTPRYLIKTRGQQVTLSCSPISGHRSVSWYQQTPGQGLQFLFEYFSETQRNKGNFPGRFSGRQFSNSRSEMNVSTLELGDSALYLCASSLALGTGNTEAFFGQGTRLTVV.

On this clone: This CDR3 is also generated by other DNA sequences in the sample. The CDR3 DNA reads TGTGCCAGCAGTTTTTGGGGGGATCAGCCCCAGCATTTT. It is translated as CASSFWGDQPQHF. The rearrangement joins TRBV28 to TRBJ1-5, with D maybe TRBD1 (5 bases). Trimming removed 3 bases at V and 5 bases at J, with 8 bases between. Germline values: CDR1 MDHEN, CDR2 SYDVKM. This CDR3 region has 13 residues.

The chain is built from TRBV6-1 and TRBJ1-6; D unresolved. The CDR3 runs to 15 residues. Trimming cost V 7 bases and J 5 bases, with 15 bases left between them. The germline gives CDR1 MNHNS, CDR2 SASEGT. CDR3 sequence: CASTDTAADNSPLHF. Written as DNA, the CDR3 is TGTGCCAGCACCGACACCGCGGCAGATAATTCACCCCTCCACTTT.

The rearrangement links TRBV7-3 to TRBJ2-7; the D gene could be TRBD1 or TRBD2 (5 bases each). The CDR3 is made up of 12 amino acids. CDR1 is SGHTA, CDR2 FQGTGA, per germline. The V end was cut by 5 bases, the J end by 12 bases, with 17 bases between. CDR3 DNA: TGTGCCAGCAGCGGGGACGTGGAGCAGCTGTACTTC. This encodes CASSGDVEQLYF.

The chain uses TRBV30 and TRBJ2-7; D is unclear. The CDR3 sequence is 15 residues long. The germline V and J ends were trimmed by 3 bases and 0 bases, with 15 bases remaining between them. Germline CDR1 is GTSNPN and CDR2 is SVGIG (reference sequence). The CDR3 bases are TGTGCCTGGAGAGGAAAGGGAAAGAGCTCCTACGAGCAGTACTTC. Encoded protein: CAWRGKGKSSYEQYF.

Note on this clone: This sample also contains other DNA sequences that code for the same CDR3. This chain connects TRBV10-3 to TRBJ1-1; TRBD1 might be the D (6 bases). The CDR3 is made up of 14 amino acids. The germline V gene encodes CDR1 ENHRY and CDR2 SYGVKD. Trimming removed 6 bases at V and 3 bases at J, with 14 bases between. The CDR3: CAIRGGPGDTEAFF. The CDR3, as DNA: TGTGCCATCAGAGGGGGGCCGGGCGACACTGAAGCTTTCTTT.

The chain carries TRBV6-1 and TRBJ2-7; 7 bases match TRBD1. The CDR3 contains 13 residues. Unmatched junction bases numbered 7, after V lost 11 bases and J lost 0 bases. The germline gives CDR1 MNHNS, CDR2 SASEGT. In DNA form, the CDR3 reads TGTGCCCACCGGGACAGCAGCTCCTACGAGCAGTACTTC. Protein sequence: CAHRDSSSYEQYF.

Concerning this clone itself: Other DNA variants within this sample encode the same CDR3. The genes are TRBV5-1 and TRBJ1-6; 8 bases align to TRBD1. The CDR3 has 14 amino acids. In germline, CDR1 is SGHRS, CDR2 YFSETQ. V was clipped by 4 bases and J by 8 bases; unmatched bases: 5. The CDR3 nucleotides are TGCGCCAGCAGCCCCGGACAGGGCTATTCACCCCTCCACTTT. Amino acids: CASSPGQGYSPLHF.

This chain uses TRBV10-1 with TRBJ2-2, with D perhaps assigned TRBD1 or TRBD2 (5 bases each). CDR3 length: 15 residues. CDR1 and CDR2 (germline): WNHNN, SYGVQD (reference sequence). Trimming took 6 bases from V and 1 from J, leaving 12 bases between them. CDR3 protein: CASSGTSKNTGELFF. In DNA form, the CDR3 reads TGCGCCAGCAGCGGGACCTCGAAGAACACCGGGGAGCTGTTTTTT.

This clone occurred once. This rearrangement joins TRBV18 to TRBJ2-2; D gene uncertain. V was trimmed by 3 bases and J by 6 bases, leaving 8 bases between them. Germline values: CDR1 KGHSH, CDR2 LQKENI. The CDR3 runs 13 residues. The CDR3 bases are TGTGCCAGCTCACCTTTGGTCGCCGGGGAGCTGTTTTTT. Its protein product is CASSPLVAGELFF.

V usage is TRBV28 and J usage is TRBJ1-3, with unresolved D. This CDR3 has 13 amino acids. V was pared by 2 bases and J by 5 bases, with 7 bases between. CDR1 and CDR2 (germline): MDHEN, SYDVKM. CDR3 sequence: CASSLRDRNTIYF. The CDR3 coding sequence is TGTGCCAGCAGTTTAAGGGATAGAAACACCATATATTTT.

This clone showed up just once. The CDR3 coding sequence is TGTGCCAGTAGTGTGAACTGGGGGGATACGCAGTATTTT. This codes for CASSVNWGDTQYF. This chain uses TRBV19 with TRBJ2-3; possibly TRBD1 or TRBD2 for D (5 bases each). The CDR3 sequence is 13 residues long. V lost 5 bases, J lost 6 bases, and 12 bases lay in between. Germline CDR1 and CDR2: LNHDA and SQIVND (reference sequence).

This clone was detected once. This chain joins TRBV18 and TRBJ1-2; maybe TRBD1 (5 bases). CDR1 is KGHSH and CDR2 is LQKENI in the germline V gene. The CDR3 contains 16 residues. The ends were cut back, 3 bases at V and 8 bases at J, with 22 bases in the middle. The CDR3 nucleotides are TGTGCCAGCTCACCCCCATCGACAGAAGTTTTATTCGGCTACACCTTC. Residues: CASSPPSTEVLFGYTF. Supplemented by reference TRBV18 and TRBJ1-2, the full variable domain reads NAGVMQNPRHLVRRRGQEARLRCSPMKGHSHVYWYRQLPEEGLKFMVYLQKENIIDESGMPKERFSAEFPKEGPSILRIQQVVRGDSAAYFCASSPPSTEVLFGYTFGSGTRLTVV.

The chain has TRBV2 and TRBJ2-7, with 11 bases fitting TRBD1. Germline loops: CDR1 SNHLY, CDR2 FYNNEI. V shed 9 bases and J 2 bases; nucleotides not matched to a gene: 9. The CDR3 runs to 15 residues. The CDR3 sequence is CASSRDRGTAYEQYF. CDR3 in DNA: TGTGCCAGTAGCCGGGACAGGGGGACCGCCTACGAGCAGTACTTC. Full variable domain (missing parts from reference TRBV2 and TRBJ2-7): EPEVTQTPSHQVTQMGQEVILRCVPISNHLYFYWYRQILGQKVEFLVSFYNNEISEKSEIFDDQFSVERPDGSNFTLKIRSTKLEDSAMYFCASSRDRGTAYEQYFGPGTRLTVT.

This CDR3 reads CASRAGTGPSYEQYF. CDR3 coding DNA: TGCGCCAGCAGGGCCGGGACAGGGCCCTCCTACGAGCAGTACTTC. The gene calls are TRBV5-1 and TRBJ2-7, with 9 bases identical to TRBD1. Germline V gene sequence: CDR1 SGHRS, CDR2 YFSETQ. The CDR3 is made up of 15 amino acids. With 5 bases clipped from V and 0 bases from J, the junction kept 6 bases outside the gene matches.

To note about this clone: This specimen includes other DNA sequences encoding the same CDR3. V and J are TRBV7-2 and TRBJ1-5; perhaps TRBD1 as D (5 bases). The V gene's germline CDR1 is SGHTA and CDR2 FQGNSA. This CDR3 is 13 amino acids long. V was shortened by 3 bases and J by 4 bases, with 7 bases between the two germline ends. This CDR3 is CASSFSGNQPQHF. The CDR3 DNA sequence: TGTGCCAGCAGCTTTTCAGGGAATCAGCCCCAGCATTTT.

The rearrangement uses TRBV9 and TRBJ1-1; D unresolved. Germline CDR1 SGDLS, CDR2 YYNGEE. The CDR3 covers 14 residues. Trimming left V 0 bases short and J 3 bases short, with 9 bases between. The CDR3 DNA reads as TGTGCCAGCAGCGTAGACGGCAGAGACACTGAAGCTTTCTTT. This sequence encodes CASSVDGRDTEAFF.

The chain uses TRBV6-5 and TRBJ2-7; 8 bases are shared with TRBD2. Germline CDR1 is MNHEY and CDR2 is SVGAGI. There are 14 residues in the CDR3. V shed 7 bases, J shed 4 bases, and the junction held 9 bases outside the gene matches. DNA of the CDR3: TGTGCCAGCACCCCACCGGGGGGGCAGTACGAGCAGTACTTC. Translation: CASTPPGGQYEQYF.

The CDR3: CASSSWDRGNTIYF. CDR3 coding DNA: TGTGCCAGCAGTTCCTGGGACAGGGGGAACACCATATATTTT. This chain uses TRBV6-5 with TRBJ1-3, with 11 nucleotides matching TRBD1. Germline trimming cut 4 bases from V and 7 bases from J; bases unmatched to any gene: 3. CDR3 size: 14 residues. In germline, CDR1 is MNHEY, CDR2 SVGAGI.

The CDR3 here is CAISEAGGVAEAFF. DNA for the CDR3: TGTGCCATCAGTGAGGCAGGGGGCGTCGCTGAAGCTTTCTTT. The chain joins TRBV10-3 to TRBJ1-1; 8 nucleotides match TRBD1. Germline CDR1 is ENHRY and CDR2 is SYGVKD. The CDR3 has 14 amino acids. V lost 2 bases, J lost 6 bases, and 5 bases stayed unmatched.

The chain links TRBV6-5 to TRBJ1-6; D unclear. V lost 7 bases and J lost 4, with 14 bases in between. The CDR3 contains 15 residues. Per germline, CDR1 MNHEY and CDR2 SVGAGI. CDR3 residues: CASISLTVYNSPLHF. The DNA of the CDR3 is TGTGCCAGCATATCCCTCACAGTTTATAATTCACCCCTCCACTTT.

This chain links TRBV5-6 with TRBJ2-5, with 9 bases lining up with TRBD2. The CDR3 is 16 amino acids. Germline values: CDR1 SGHDT, CDR2 YYEEEE. Trimming cost V 0 bases and J 1 base; bases outside gene matches: 4. CDR3 sequence reads: CASSLVGLASQETQYF. The CDR3 DNA is TGTGCCAGCAGCTTGGTAGGACTAGCGAGCCAAGAGACCCAGTACTTC.

As DNA, the CDR3 is TGCGCCAGCAGTGCGGGGACGGACTATAATTCACCCCTCCACTTT. This codes for CASSAGTDYNSPLHF. The chain uses TRBV10-1 and TRBJ1-6; D might be TRBD1 (5 bases). CDR1 and CDR2 (germline): WNHNN, SYGVQD (reference sequence). The CDR3 totals 15 residues. The V end lost 4 bases, the J end lost 3 bases, and 10 bases lay between the germline ends.

The chain recombines TRBV5-6 with TRBJ2-7; D ambiguous. Between the trimmed V and J ends, which lost 2 bases and 0 bases, there was a span of 12 bases. Looked up from germline, CDR1 is SGHDT and CDR2 is YYEEEE. CDR3 length: 15 amino acids. CDR3 in DNA: TGTGCCAGCAGCTTAACAAGGCTATACTCCTACGAGCAGTACTTC. Encoded protein: CASSLTRLYSYEQYF.

The rearrangement joins TRBV6-1 to TRBJ1-6; 7 bases match TRBD1. CDR1 is MNHNS, CDR2 SASEGT, per germline. With 4 bases clipped from V and 7 bases from J, the junction kept 7 bases outside the gene matches. The CDR3 is made up of 15 amino acids. CDR3 bases: TGTGCCAGCAGTGGATCGGGACAGAGCAATTCACCCCTCCACTTT. Translated: CASSGSGQSNSPLHF.

The chain uses TRBV19 and TRBJ2-5; D is perhaps TRBD1 (5 bases). V lost 1 base and J 5 bases, leaving 8 bases between the germline ends. Germline assignment: CDR1 LNHDA and CDR2 SQIVND (reference sequence). The CDR3 covers 13 residues. The CDR3 here is CASSIVGAETQYF. In DNA, the CDR3 is TGTGCCAGTAGTATAGTAGGGGCCGAGACCCAGTACTTC.